This T cell receptor beta chain is drawn from a study of blood T cell repertoires in COVID-19. The wider study: Whether acute or convalescent, the COVID-19 samples came from the United States, Italy and Spain.

Clones were read by immunoSEQ multiplex PCR, and TCRdb kept only the in-frame ones, dropping some. The table shows 300,000 to 350,000 clones, with around 83% occurring only once. The V and J ends lost 3 bases and 3 bases respectively, with 10 bases between them. In germline, CDR1 is SGHRS, CDR2 YFSETQ. The CDR3 is 14 amino acids. A remark on this clone: Other DNA sequences in the sample encode the same CDR3.

This clonotype originated in a man aged 25 to 40 with active or convalescent COVID-19. V and J are TRBV5-1 and TRBJ2-1; the D gene is possibly TRBD1 (6 bases). The material sequenced was peripheral blood. The CDR3 DNA follows: TGCGCCAGCAGCTCCCGACAGGACTACAATGAGCAGTTCTTC. Translation: CASSSRQDYNEQFF.